This T cell receptor beta chain was retrieved from a study of low-dose radiotherapy and immunotherapy resistance in tumors. Study as a whole: Once cycle 1 day 1 began, patients took oral aspirin 300 mg daily for four cycles.

CDR1 is SNHLY, CDR2 FYNNEI, per germline. This CDR3 spans 15 amino acids. Unmatched junction bases numbered 7, after V lost 6 bases and J lost 4 bases. First-strand cDNA used TRAV- and TRBV-specific primers, covering alpha and beta chains. The authors amplified TCRs for roughly 20 PCR cycles with a constant-region primer and a V-primer adapter. MiXCR was run by TCRdb on the reads, yielding one entry per CDR3 protein. The data hold 60,000 to 90,000 distinct CDR3 sequences, with less than 35% observed a single time. Sample time point: before trial treatment. The donors' regimen was nivolumab, ipilimumab, aspirin, low-dose cyclophosphamide and low-dose radiotherapy.

The sequence was obtained from a female donor with ovarian cancer. The sequencing here drew on PBMCs, taken before treatment. The chain recombines TRBV2 with TRBJ1-5, with 9 bases fitting TRBD1. The CDR3 nucleotides read TGTGCCAGCAGGGCCGGGACAGGGAGGAATCAGCCCCAGCATTTT. Residues: CASRAGTGRNQPQHF.